Each of the 18 T cell receptor beta chains below was sequenced from the same sample in a study of OX40 agonist ivuxolimab in advanced cancers. The library was prepared using the immunoSEQ multiplex PCR assay. TCRdb took this table from immuneACCESS and kept in-frame rearrangements with V and J called. Such tables lack part of the clones; where checked against another copy, unresolved V genes explain under half of the gap, and the rest is unexplained. Present in this sample are 95,000 to 100,000 clones, approximately 83% of which were seen just once. The top ten constitute more than 1.1% of the sample. The sequencing here drew on CD4+ or CD8+ T cells sorted from blood, taken in a trial of the OX40 agonist ivuxolimab. These TCRs come from an adult with an advanced solid tumor such as melanoma, head and neck, liver or kidney cancer.

With respect to this clone: A read error may account for a junction end that differs from germline. V and J are TRBV30 and TRBJ1-1; 12 bases fit TRBD1. Per the germline V gene, CDR1 is GTSNPN and CDR2 is SVGIG (reference sequence). This CDR3 comprises 14 residues. The CDR3 DNA reads as TGTGTCTGGAGTGTGCTGGGACAGGGGGCGCGGGCTTTCTTT. Amino acid sequence: CVWSVLGQGARAFF.

This chain connects TRBV7-9 to TRBJ1-2, with D possibly TRBD1 on 5 matching bases. The CDR3 sequence is 13 residues long. V was shortened by 5 bases and J by 5 bases, with 12 bases between the two germline ends. The germline gives CDR1 SEHNR, CDR2 FQNEAQ (reference sequence). Here the CDR3 reads CASSLYPGYGYTF. DNA of the CDR3: TGTGCCAGCAGCCTGTATCCAGGGTATGGCTACACCTTC.

The rearrangement uses TRBV7-2 and TRBJ2-7, with 11 positions matching TRBD1. The CDR3 sequence is 13 residues long. The ends lost 4 bases at V and 6 bases at J; junction bases unmatched: 2. CDR1 is SGHTA and CDR2 is FQGNSA in the germline V gene. CDR3 sequence reads: CASSSDRGREQYF. Here the CDR3 DNA reads TGTGCCAGCAGCTCGGACAGGGGGCGCGAGCAGTACTTC.

V gene TRBV6-6 combines with J gene TRBJ2-2; D possibly corresponds to TRBD1 (5 bases). Per the germline V gene, CDR1 is MNHNY and CDR2 is SVGAGI (reference sequence). CDR3 length: 14 amino acids. V shed 5 bases and J shed 1 base, with 8 bases lying between them. The CDR3 here is CASSLGQNTGELFF. For the CDR3, the DNA is TGTGCCAGCAGTCTCGGACAGAACACCGGGGAGCTGTTTTTT.

The chain employs TRBV7-2 and TRBJ2-7; 8 bases are a match to TRBD1. V shed 5 bases and J 6 bases; nucleotides not matched to a gene: 9. This CDR3 contains 14 residues. CDR1 and CDR2 (germline): SGHTA, FQGNSA. The CDR3 DNA sequence: TGTGCCAGCAGCACACGACAGGGGTGGGGCGAGCAGTACTTC. This encodes CASSTRQGWGEQYF.

V and J are TRBV28 and TRBJ2-7; 11 bases map to TRBD2. Germline assignment: CDR1 MDHEN and CDR2 SYDVKM. This CDR3 spans 13 amino acids. J was trimmed by 3 bases and V by 7 bases; bases with no gene match: 2. CDR3 bases: TGTGCCAGCATGACTAGCGGGGTCTACGAGCAGTACTTC. Amino acid sequence: CASMTSGVYEQYF.

CDR3 amino acids: CASSYRGTGMNTEAFF. The CDR3 DNA is TGTGCCAGCAGCTACCGGGGTACGGGGATGAACACTGAAGCTTTCTTT. The chain combines TRBV7-8 with TRBJ1-1; no reliable D call. The CDR3 runs to 16 residues. Trimming shortened V by 4 bases and J by 0 bases, and 15 bases separated the two germline ends. Germline assignment: CDR1 SGHVS and CDR2 FQNEAQ.

This clone was detected only a few times. The V gene is TRBV5-4, the J gene TRBJ2-2, with a tentative D call TRBD1 (5 bases). This CDR3 region has 16 residues. The V and J ends lost 0 bases and 4 bases respectively, with 13 bases between them. Germline CDR1 is SGHNT and CDR2 is YYREEE (reference sequence). In DNA, the CDR3 is TGTGCCAGCAGCTTGGGGCTGGGGCGCGGCACCGGGGAGCTGTTTTTT. Translation: CASSLGLGRGTGELFF.

CDR3 nucleotide sequence: TGTGCCAGCAGCCAAGAACTCACCTACGAGCAGTACTTC. It translates to CASSQELTYEQYF. This rearrangement joins TRBV14 to TRBJ2-7; no clear D. V dropped 0 bases and J dropped 2 bases, with 5 bases sitting between them. CDR1 and CDR2 from the germline V gene are SGHDN and FVKESK. The CDR3 has 13 amino acids. Using reference TRBV14 and TRBJ2-7 for the parts outside the CDR3, the full variable domain is EAGVTQFPSHSVIEKGQTVTLRCDPISGHDNLYWYRRVMGKEIKFLLHFVKESKQDESGMPNNRFLAERTGGTYSTLKVQPAELEDSGVYFCASSQELTYEQYFGPGTRLTVT.

The chain couples TRBV2 to TRBJ2-2; TRBD2 aligns across 9 bases. Germline trimming cut 6 bases from V and 8 bases from J; bases unmatched to any gene: 7. The germline V gene has CDR1 SNHLY and CDR2 FYNNEI. The CDR3 loop spans 14 amino acids. CDR3: CASRPLAGRGELFF. In DNA form, the CDR3 reads TGTGCCAGCAGGCCCCTAGCGGGGCGGGGGGAGCTGTTTTTT.

CDR3: CASSSVRSSYNSPLHF. The DNA of the CDR3 is TGTGCCAGCAGCTCGGTCAGGAGCTCCTATAATTCACCCCTCCACTTT. The chain recombines TRBV5-8 with TRBJ1-6; D unclear. CDR1 and CDR2 from the germline V gene are SGHTS and YDEGEE. CDR3 size: 16 residues. Deletions cut 3 bases from V and 0 bases from J, with 10 bases between.

This clone was recorded a few times. CDR3 nucleotides: TGCGCCAGCAGCCAGGGCAGGGGTGGGGAGACCCAGTACTTC. Encoded protein: CASSQGRGGETQYF. This chain joins TRBV5-1 and TRBJ2-5, with a tentative D call TRBD1 (6 bases). Looked up from germline, CDR1 is SGHRS and CDR2 is YFSETQ. This CDR3 contains 14 residues. V lost 4 bases and J lost 5, with 15 bases in between.

There are a few counts of this clone. The V gene is TRBV28, the J gene TRBJ1-2; 8 nucleotides align to TRBD1. The germline V gene encodes CDR1 MDHEN and CDR2 SYDVKM. The V segment lost 1 base and the J segment 8 bases; nucleotides outside the gene matches: 9. This CDR3 is built from 15 residues. CDR3 region: CASSLSGQGAAGYTF. CDR3 DNA: TGTGCCAGCAGTTTATCCGGGCAGGGGGCTGCAGGCTACACCTTC.

The chain has TRBV6-6 and TRBJ1-2; TRBD1 is a possible D gene (5 bases). The germline V and J ends were trimmed by 7 bases and 5 bases, with 17 bases remaining between them. The CDR3 is 14 amino acids. Germline V gene data show CDR1 as MNHNY and CDR2 as SVGAGI (reference sequence). This chain's CDR3 is CASKLSRGRYGYTF. CDR3 bases: TGTGCCAGCAAGCTGTCAAGGGGTCGGTATGGCTACACCTTC.

V is TRBV7-8 and J is TRBJ1-1; D is perhaps TRBD1 (6 bases). The V end was cut by 5 bases, the J end by 6 bases, with 16 bases between. Looked up from germline, CDR1 is SGHVS and CDR2 is FQNEAQ. This CDR3 has 14 amino acids. The CDR3 sequence is CASSVDRLAPEAFF. The DNA for the CDR3 is TGTGCCAGCAGCGTGGACAGACTGGCCCCTGAAGCTTTCTTT. The whole variable domain, remainder taken from reference TRBV7-8 and TRBJ1-1, is GAGVSQSPRYKVAKRGQDVALRCDPISGHVSLFWYQQALGQGPEFLTYFQNEAQLDKSGLPSDRFFAERPEGSVSTLKIQRTQQEDSAVYLCASSVDRLAPEAFFGQGTRLTVV.

The chain has TRBV28 and TRBJ1-1; D ambiguous. CDR3 length equals 14 residues. With 3 bases removed from V and 0 bases from J, the gap between germline ends came to 8 bases. Germline V gene lookup returns CDR1 MDHEN and CDR2 SYDVKM. The CDR3 bases are TGTGCCAGCAGTTTGGTGACGGTGAACACTGAAGCTTTCTTT. It codes for CASSLVTVNTEAFF.

This clone came up once. This chain uses TRBV4-3 with TRBJ2-4, with D possibly being TRBD2 (6 bases). The V end lost 1 base, the J end lost 0 bases, and 16 bases lay between the germline ends. Germline V gives CDR1 LGHNA, CDR2 YSLEER. CDR3 length: 18 residues. This CDR3 reads CASSQVPSGELAKNIQYF. DNA of the CDR3: TGCGCCAGCAGCCAAGTCCCCTCGGGGGAACTAGCCAAAAACATTCAGTACTTC.

This chain joins TRBV27 and TRBJ2-7; 9 bases are shared with TRBD1. The germline V gene has CDR1 MNHEY and CDR2 SMNVEV (reference sequence). The V gene end was trimmed by 6 bases and the J gene end by 2 bases; junction bases not matched to a gene: 2. This CDR3 is built from 13 residues. DNA of the CDR3: TGTGCCAGCAGACGACAGGGGGCCTACGAGCAGTACTTC. Translation: CASRRQGAYEQYF.